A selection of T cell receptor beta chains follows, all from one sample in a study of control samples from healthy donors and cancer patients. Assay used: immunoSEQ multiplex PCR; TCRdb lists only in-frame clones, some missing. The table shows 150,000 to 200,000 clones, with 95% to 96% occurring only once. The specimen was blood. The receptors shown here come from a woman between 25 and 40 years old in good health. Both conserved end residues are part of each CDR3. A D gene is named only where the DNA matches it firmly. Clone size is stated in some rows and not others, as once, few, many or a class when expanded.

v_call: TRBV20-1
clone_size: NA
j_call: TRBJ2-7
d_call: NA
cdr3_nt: TGCAGTGCTAGTCTCCCCCAGGGGGGATATCACGAGCAGTACTTC
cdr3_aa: CSASLPQGGYHEQYF

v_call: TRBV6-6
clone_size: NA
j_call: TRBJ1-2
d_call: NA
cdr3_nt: TGTGCCAGCAGTTACTCGGGGCAGGGATACTATGGCTACACCTTC
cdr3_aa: CASSYSGQGYYGYTF

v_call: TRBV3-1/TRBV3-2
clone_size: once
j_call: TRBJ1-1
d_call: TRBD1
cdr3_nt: TGTGCCAGCAGGGGGACAGGGATGAACACTGAAGCTTTCTTT
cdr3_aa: CASRGTGMNTEAFF

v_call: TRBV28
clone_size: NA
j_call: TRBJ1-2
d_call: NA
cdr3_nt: TGTGCCAGCAGTCTCCCAGGTTGGGGTGGTGGCTACACCTTC
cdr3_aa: CASSLPGWGGGYTF

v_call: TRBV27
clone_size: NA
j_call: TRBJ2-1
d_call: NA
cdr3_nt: TGTGCCAGCAGTTTATCGGATGGAGGTGAGCAGTTCTTC
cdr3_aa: CASSLSDGGEQFF

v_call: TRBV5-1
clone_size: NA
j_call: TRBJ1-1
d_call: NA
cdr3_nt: TGCGCCAGCAGCTTGAGGGCGGACACTGAAGCTTTCTTT
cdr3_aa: CASSLRADTEAFF

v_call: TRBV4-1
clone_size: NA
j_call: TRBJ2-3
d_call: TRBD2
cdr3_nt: TGCGCCAGCAGCCTAGCCGGGACTAGCGGGGGGGGCACAGATACGCAGTATTTT
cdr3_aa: CASSLAGTSGGGTDTQYF

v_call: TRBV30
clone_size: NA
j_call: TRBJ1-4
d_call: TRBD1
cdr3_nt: TGTGCCTGGAGTGGCGGGACAGGGGATGAAAAACTGTTTTTT
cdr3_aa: CAWSGGTGDEKLFF

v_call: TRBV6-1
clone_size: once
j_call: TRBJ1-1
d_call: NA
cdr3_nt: TGTGCCAGCAGTGATCGGGGAAACACTGAAGCTTTCTTT
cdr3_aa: CASSDRGNTEAFF

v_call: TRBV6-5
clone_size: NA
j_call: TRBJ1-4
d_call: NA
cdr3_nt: TGTGCCAGCAGAGCAGGGGAATACGAAAAACTGTTTTTT
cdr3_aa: CASRAGEYEKLFF

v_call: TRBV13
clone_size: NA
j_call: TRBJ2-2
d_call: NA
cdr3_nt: TGTGCCAGCAGCTCAGGGCACATCAACACCGGGGAGCTGTTTTTT
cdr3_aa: CASSSGHINTGELFF

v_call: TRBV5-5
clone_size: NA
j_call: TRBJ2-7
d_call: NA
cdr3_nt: TGTGCCTCCCGTGCCCCCAGGACTACCCCATACGAGCAGTACTTC
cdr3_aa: CASRAPRTTPYEQYF

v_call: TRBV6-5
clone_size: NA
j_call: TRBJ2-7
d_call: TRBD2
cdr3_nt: TGTGCCAGCAGTTACTCACTAGCGGGAGTAGGCGAGCAGTACTTC
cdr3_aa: CASSYSLAGVGEQYF

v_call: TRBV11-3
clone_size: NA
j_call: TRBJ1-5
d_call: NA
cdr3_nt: TGTGCCAGCAGCTTAGGCAGCAATCAGCCCCAGCATTTT
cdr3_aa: CASSLGSNQPQHF

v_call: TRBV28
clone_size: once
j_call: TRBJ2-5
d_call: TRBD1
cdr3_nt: TGTGCCAGCAGTGGACTGGGACAGGGTGAGGAGACCCAGTACTTC
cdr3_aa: CASSGLGQGEETQYF

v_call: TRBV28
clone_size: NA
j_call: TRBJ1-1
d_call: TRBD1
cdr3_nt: TGTGCCAGCAGTTGGACAGGGGCGAACACTGAAGCTTTCTTT
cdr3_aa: CASSWTGANTEAFF

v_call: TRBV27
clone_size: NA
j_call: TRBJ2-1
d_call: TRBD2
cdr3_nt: TGTGCCAGCAGTTTAGGGACTAGCGGAGGGGCGCATGAGCAGTTCTTC
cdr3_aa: CASSLGTSGGAHEQFF

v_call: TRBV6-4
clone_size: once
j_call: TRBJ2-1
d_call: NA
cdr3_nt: TGTGCCAGCAGACCCCGACCGGACCCTTACAATGAGCAGTTCTTC
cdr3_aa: CASRPRPDPYNEQFF

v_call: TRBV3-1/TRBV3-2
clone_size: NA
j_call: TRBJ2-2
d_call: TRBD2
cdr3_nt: TGTGCCAGCAGCCAAGTACTAGCGGGAACCGGGGAGCTGTTTTTT
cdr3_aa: CASSQVLAGTGELFF

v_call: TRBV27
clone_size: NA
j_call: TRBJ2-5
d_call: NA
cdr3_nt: TGTGCCAGCGGTTTAGTGGTCGGGACACTGGGTTCCCAGTACTTC
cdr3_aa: CASGLVVGTLGSQYF

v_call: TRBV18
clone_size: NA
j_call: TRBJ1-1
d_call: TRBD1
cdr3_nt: TGTGCCAGCTCAGCGGACAGGGGGTTGGAAGCTTTCTTT
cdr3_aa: CASSADRGLEAFF

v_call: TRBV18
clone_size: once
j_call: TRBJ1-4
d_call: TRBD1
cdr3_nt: TGTGCCAGCTCGCTTTCAGGGGGCACTAATGAAAAACTGTTTTTT
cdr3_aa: CASSLSGGTNEKLFF

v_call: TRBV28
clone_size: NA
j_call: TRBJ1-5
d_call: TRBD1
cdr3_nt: TGTGCCAGCAGGACAGGGGGCAATCAGCCCCAGCATTTT
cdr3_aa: CASRTGGNQPQHF

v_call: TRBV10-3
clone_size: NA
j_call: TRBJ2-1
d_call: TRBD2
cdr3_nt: TGTGCCATCAGTGATCGACTAGCGGGACTGTCCTACAATGAGCAGTTCTTC
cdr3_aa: CAISDRLAGLSYNEQFF

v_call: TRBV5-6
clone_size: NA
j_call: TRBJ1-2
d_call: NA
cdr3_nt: TGTGCCAGCAGCTTGCACAGGATAAACTATGGCTACACCTTC
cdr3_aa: CASSLHRINYGYTF

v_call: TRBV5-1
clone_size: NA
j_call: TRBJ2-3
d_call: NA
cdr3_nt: TGCGCCAGCAGCGGACCCAGCGGCACAGATACGCAGTATTTT
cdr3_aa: CASSGPSGTDTQYF

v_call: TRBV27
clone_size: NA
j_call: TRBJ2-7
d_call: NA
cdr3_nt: TGTGCCAGCAGCATCACAGGGGGGGTTTCCTACGAGCAGTACTTC
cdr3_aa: CASSITGGVSYEQYF

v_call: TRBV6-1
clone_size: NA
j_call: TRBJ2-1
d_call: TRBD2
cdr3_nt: TGTGCCAGCAGTGAACTAGCGGGATCCTACAATGAGCAGTTCTTC
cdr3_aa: CASSELAGSYNEQFF

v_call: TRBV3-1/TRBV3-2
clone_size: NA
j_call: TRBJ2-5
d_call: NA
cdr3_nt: TGTGCCAGCAGCCAAGCCCCCCCTTGGGAGACCCAGTACTTC
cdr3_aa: CASSQAPPWETQYF

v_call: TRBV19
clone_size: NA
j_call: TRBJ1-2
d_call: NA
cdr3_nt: TGTGCCAGTAGAGACCTCCTTTATGGCTACACCTTC
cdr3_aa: CASRDLLYGYTF

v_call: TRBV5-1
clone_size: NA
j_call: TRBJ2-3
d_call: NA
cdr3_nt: TGCGCCAGCAGCTTGCTCAGCACAGATACGCAGTATTTT
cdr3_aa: CASSLLSTDTQYF

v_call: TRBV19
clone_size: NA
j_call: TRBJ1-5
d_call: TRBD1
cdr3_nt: TGTGCCAGTTCGACAGGGCCCGGTCAGCCCCAGCATTTT
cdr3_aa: CASSTGPGQPQHF

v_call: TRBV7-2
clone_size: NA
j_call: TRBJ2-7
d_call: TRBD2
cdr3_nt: TGTGCCAGCAGTCCCCGGGGAGGGTGGGAGCCCTACGAGCAGTACTTC
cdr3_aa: CASSPRGGWEPYEQYF

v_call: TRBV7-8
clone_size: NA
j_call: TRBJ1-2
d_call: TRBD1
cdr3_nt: TGTGCCAGCAGCTTAGGTGCAGGGGGCACTAACTATGGCTACACCTTC
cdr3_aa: CASSLGAGGTNYGYTF

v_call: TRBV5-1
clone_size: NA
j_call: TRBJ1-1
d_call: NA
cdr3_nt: TGCGCCAGCAGCTTGGTTCTCGCAGGTCGTGGCACTGAAGCTTTCTTT
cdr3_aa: CASSLVLAGRGTEAFF

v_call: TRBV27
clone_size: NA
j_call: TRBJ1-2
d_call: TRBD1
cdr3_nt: TGTGCCAGCCATGCAAACGGACAGGGGAGCGGCTACACCTTC
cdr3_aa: CASHANGQGSGYTF

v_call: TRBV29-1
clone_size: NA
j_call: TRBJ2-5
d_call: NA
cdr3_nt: TGCAGCGCCCGGGGTTGGGAGACCCAGTACTTC
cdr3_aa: CSARGWETQYF

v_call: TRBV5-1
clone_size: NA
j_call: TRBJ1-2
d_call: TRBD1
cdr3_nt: TGCGCCAGCAGCTTACAGGGGGCTGATTATGGCTACACCTTC
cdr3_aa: CASSLQGADYGYTF

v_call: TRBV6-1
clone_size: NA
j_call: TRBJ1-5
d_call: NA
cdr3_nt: TGTGCCAGCAGTGAACCTGAGGTAGCACCCCAGCATTTT
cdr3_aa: CASSEPEVAPQHF

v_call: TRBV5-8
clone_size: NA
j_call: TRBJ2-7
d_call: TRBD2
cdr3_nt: TGTGCCAGCAGCCCCGGACTAGCGACCTACGAGCAGTACTTC
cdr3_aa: CASSPGLATYEQYF

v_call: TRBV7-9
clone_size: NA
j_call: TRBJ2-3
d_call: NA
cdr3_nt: TGTGCCAGCAGCAAAGTCACCAAAGATACGCAGTATTTT
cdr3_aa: CASSKVTKDTQYF

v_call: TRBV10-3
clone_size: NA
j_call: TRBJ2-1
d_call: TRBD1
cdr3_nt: TGTGCCATCAGTGTCCGGGACAGGGTTTCCTACAATGAGCAGTTCTTC
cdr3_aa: CAISVRDRVSYNEQFF

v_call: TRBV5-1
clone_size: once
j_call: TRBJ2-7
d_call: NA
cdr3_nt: TGCGCCAGCAGCTTGGTTGTCAGCTCCTACGAGCAGTACTTC
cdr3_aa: CASSLVVSSYEQYF

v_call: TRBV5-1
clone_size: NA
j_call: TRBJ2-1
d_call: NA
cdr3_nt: TGCGCCAGCAGCCTGGGGGTAGATGAGCAGTTCTTC
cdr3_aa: CASSLGVDEQFF

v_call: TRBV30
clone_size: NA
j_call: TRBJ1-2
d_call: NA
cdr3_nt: TGTGCCTGGAGTTACCTGGCGGATCATAACTATGGCTACACCTTC
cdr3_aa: CAWSYLADHNYGYTF

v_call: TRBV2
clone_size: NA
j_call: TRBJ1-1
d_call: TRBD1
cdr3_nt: TGTGCCAGCAGTGAAATGGGGACAGGGGGCGGAACCATGAACACTGAAGCTTTCTTT
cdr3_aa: CASSEMGTGGGTMNTEAFF

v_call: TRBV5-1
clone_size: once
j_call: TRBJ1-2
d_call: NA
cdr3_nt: TGCGCCAGCAGCTTGGGGCTAGCAGGGGCGAACTATGGCTACACCTTC
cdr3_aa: CASSLGLAGANYGYTF

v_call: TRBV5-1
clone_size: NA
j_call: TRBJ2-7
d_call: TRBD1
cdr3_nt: TGCGCCAGCAGCTCAAACCGGGACAGGGTGACCCACGAGCAGTACTTC
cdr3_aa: CASSSNRDRVTHEQYF